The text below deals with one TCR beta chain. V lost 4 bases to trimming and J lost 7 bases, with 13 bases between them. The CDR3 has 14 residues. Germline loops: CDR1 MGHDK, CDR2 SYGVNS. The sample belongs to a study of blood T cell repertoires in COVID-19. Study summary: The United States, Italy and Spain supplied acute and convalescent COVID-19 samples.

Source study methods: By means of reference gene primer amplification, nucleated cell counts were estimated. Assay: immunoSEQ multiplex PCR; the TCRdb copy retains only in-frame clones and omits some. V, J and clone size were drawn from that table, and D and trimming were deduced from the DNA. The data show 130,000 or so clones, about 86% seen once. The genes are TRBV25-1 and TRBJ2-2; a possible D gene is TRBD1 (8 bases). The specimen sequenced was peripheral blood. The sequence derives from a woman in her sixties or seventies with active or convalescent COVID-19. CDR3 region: CASSGTGGDGELFF. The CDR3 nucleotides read TGTGCCAGCAGTGGAACAGGGGGGGACGGGGAGCTGTTTTTT.